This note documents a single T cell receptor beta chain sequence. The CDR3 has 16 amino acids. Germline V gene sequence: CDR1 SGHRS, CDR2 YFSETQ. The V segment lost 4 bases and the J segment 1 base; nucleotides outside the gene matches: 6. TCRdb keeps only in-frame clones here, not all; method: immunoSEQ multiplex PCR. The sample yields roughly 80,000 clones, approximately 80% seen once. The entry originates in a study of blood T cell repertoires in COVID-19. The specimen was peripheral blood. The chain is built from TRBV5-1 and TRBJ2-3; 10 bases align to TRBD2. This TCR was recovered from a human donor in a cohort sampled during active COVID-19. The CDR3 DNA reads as TGCGCCAGCAGCCGCCTAGCGGGAGCAGGCACAGATACGCAGTATTTT. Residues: CASSRLAGAGTDTQYF.